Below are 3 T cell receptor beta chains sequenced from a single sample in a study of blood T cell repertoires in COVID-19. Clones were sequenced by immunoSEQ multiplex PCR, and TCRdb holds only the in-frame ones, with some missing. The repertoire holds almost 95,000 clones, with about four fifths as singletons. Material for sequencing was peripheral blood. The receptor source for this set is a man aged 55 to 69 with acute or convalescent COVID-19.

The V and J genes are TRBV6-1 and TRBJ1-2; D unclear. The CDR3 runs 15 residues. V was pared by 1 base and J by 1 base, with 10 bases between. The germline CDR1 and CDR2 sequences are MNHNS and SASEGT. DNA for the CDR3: TGTGCCAGCAGTGAAGAACCGGGGATTAACTATGGCTACACCTTC. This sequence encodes CASSEEPGINYGYTF.

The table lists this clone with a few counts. CDR3 residues: CASSGGGGLEQYF. The CDR3 DNA is TGTGCCAGTAGTGGGGGAGGGGGTCTCGAGCAGTACTTC. The chain couples TRBV19 to TRBJ2-7; TRBD2 might be the D (7 bases). This CDR3 is built from 13 residues. The germline CDR1 and CDR2 sequences are LNHDA and SQIVND (reference sequence). Trimming stripped 5 bases from V and 6 bases from J, with 14 bases between.

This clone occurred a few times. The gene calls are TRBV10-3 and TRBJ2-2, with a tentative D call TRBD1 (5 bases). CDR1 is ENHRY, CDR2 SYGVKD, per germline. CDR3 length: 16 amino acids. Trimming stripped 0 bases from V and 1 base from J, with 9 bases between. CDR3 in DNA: TGTGCCATCAGTGAGTCATCAGGGCTGAACACCGGGGAGCTGTTTTTT. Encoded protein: CAISESSGLNTGELFF.